Listed below are T cell receptor beta chains from one sample, sequenced in a study of T cell responses to AZD1222 COVID-19 vaccine. Using immunoSEQ multiplex PCR, the repertoire was profiled, and TCRdb retains in-frame clones only, with some absent. The repertoire includes 75,000 to 100,000 clones, approximately 87% of them detected once, and about 3% sits in the top ten. The sample consisted of peripheral blood, taken on day 0 of AZD1222 vaccination. The receptors were gathered from an adult in good health. Both conserved end residues are trimmed from each CDR3. Each record gives: V gene, J gene, CDR3 protein.

TRBV2	TRBJ2-2	ASSEGGLAGELF
TRBV6-4	TRBJ1-3	ASSDPNTGRIY
TRBV11-2	TRBJ2-7	ASSSLAGVSYEQY
TRBV9	TRBJ2-2	ASSVDSGVTNTGELF
TRBV7-2	TRBJ1-3	ASSLTGGFSGNTIY
TRBV28	TRBJ1-2	ASSLSTGTTAAYGYT
TRBV5-1	TRBJ2-7	ASREAGTSSLRYEQY
TRBV27	TRBJ2-1	ASRAESRSYNEQF
TRBV10-3	TRBJ1-3	AISGERGSGNTIY
TRBV6-2/TRBV6-3	TRBJ2-4	ASSYLGVKNIQY
TRBV28	TRBJ1-1	ASKKQGTRDTEAF
TRBV5-5	TRBJ2-4	ASRDTVAKNIQY
TRBV28	TRBJ1-2	ASSFTFYGYT
TRBV24-1	TRBJ1-2	ATSDSGREPHGYT
TRBV2	TRBJ1-5	ASSVRGNQPQH
TRBV7-3	TRBJ2-1	ASSLMGGATYNEQF
TRBV5-1	TRBJ2-5	ASSPDRAQETQY
TRBV14	TRBJ1-2	ASSRGAAGDGYT
TRBV6-5	TRBJ2-1	ASSYRGDNEQF
TRBV11-2	TRBJ1-4	ASSLTTGSNEKLF
TRBV19	TRBJ2-5	ASSIRTGGQETQY
TRBV6-5	TRBJ1-6	ASSLTGQGISPLH
TRBV28	TRBJ2-5	ASSLLAGVGQETQY
TRBV24-1	TRBJ2-1	ATSDLGTSGTSYNEQF
TRBV19	TRBJ2-1	ATCSGRADDDSYNEQF
TRBV7-2	TRBJ1-5	ASSLAARVSNQPQH
TRBV9	TRBJ1-2	ASSVDQANYGYT
TRBV28	TRBJ1-6	ASSFGVFDSPLH
TRBV28	TRBJ2-5	ASSSLSGTKVQETQY
TRBV5-6	TRBJ1-5	ASSQAGVNQPQH
TRBV9	TRBJ1-5	ASSVGQGSNQPQH
TRBV9	TRBJ2-7	ASSVGPGLAGVSEQY
TRBV2	TRBJ1-5	ASTQYGTPSNQPQH
TRBV18	TRBJ2-7	ASSPDSYEQY
TRBV7-9	TRBJ2-1	ASSLGRNEQF